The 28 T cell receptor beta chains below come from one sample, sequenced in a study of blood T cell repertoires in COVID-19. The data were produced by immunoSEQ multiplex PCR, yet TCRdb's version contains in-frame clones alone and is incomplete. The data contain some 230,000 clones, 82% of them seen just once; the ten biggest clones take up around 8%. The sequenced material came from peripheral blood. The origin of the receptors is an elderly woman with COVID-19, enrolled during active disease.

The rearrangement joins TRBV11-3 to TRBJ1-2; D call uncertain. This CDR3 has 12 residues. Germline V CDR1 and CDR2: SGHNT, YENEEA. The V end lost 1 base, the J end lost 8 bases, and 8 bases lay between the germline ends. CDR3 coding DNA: TGTGCCAGCAGCTTAGGAAGACAAGGCTACACCTTC. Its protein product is CASSLGRQGYTF.

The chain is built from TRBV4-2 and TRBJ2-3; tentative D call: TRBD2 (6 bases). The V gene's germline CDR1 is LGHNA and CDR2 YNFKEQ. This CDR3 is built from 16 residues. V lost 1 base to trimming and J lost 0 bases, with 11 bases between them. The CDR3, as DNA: TGTGCCAGCAGCCAAGGAAGAGGGACTAGCACAGATACGCAGTATTTT. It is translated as CASSQGRGTSTDTQYF.

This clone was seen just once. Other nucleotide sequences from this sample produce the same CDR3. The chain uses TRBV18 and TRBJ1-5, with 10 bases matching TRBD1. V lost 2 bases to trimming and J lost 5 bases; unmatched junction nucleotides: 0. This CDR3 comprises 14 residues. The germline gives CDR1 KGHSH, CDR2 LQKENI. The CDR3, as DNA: TGTGCCAGCTCACCAGGGACAGGGGATCAGCCCCAGCATTTT. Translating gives CASSPGTGDQPQHF.

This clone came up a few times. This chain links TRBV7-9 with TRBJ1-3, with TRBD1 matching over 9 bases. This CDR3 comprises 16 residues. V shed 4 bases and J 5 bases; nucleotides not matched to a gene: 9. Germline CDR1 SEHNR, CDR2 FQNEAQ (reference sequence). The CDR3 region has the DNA TGTGCCAGCAGCTCAGGGACAGGGAGCTATCGAAACACCATATATTTT. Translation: CASSSGTGSYRNTIYF.

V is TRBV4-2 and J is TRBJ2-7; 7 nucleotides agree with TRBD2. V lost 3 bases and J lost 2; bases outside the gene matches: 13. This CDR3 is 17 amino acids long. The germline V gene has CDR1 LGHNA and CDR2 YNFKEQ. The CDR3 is CASSQPPSAGPAYEQYF. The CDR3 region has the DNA TGTGCCAGCAGCCAGCCCCCTTCAGCGGGGCCTGCCTACGAGCAGTACTTC.

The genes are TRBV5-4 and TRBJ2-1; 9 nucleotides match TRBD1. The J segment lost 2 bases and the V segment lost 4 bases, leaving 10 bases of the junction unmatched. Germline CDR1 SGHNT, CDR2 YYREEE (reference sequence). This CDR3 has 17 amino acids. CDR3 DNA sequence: TGTGCCAGCAGCGCGGACAGGGGAAAGGGGACCTACAATGAGCAGTTCTTC. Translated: CASSADRGKGTYNEQFF.

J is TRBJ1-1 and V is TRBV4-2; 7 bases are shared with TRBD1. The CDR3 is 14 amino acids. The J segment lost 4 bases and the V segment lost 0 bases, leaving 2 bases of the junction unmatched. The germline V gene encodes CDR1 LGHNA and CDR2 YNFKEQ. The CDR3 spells CASSQERQGTEAFF. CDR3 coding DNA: TGTGCCAGCAGCCAAGAGAGACAGGGCACTGAAGCTTTCTTT.

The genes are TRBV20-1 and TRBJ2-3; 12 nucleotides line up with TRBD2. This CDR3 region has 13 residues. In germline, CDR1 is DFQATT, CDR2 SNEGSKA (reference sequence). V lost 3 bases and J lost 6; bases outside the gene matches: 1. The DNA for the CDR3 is TGCAGTGCTAGTGGGACTAGCGGGGATACGCAGTATTTT. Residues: CSASGTSGDTQYF.

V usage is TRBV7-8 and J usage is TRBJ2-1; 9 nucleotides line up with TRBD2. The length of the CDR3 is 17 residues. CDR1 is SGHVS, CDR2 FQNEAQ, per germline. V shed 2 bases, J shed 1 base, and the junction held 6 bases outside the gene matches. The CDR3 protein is CASSLSVAGGSYNEQFF. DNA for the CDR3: TGTGCCAGCAGCTTATCTGTCGCGGGAGGGTCCTACAATGAGCAGTTCTTC.

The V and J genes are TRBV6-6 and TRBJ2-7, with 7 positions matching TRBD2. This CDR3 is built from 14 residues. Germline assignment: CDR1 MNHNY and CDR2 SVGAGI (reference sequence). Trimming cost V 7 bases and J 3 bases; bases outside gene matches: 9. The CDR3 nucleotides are TGTGCCAGCACTCCAACGGGGGGAAACTACGAGCAGTACTTC. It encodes CASTPTGGNYEQYF.

CDR3 amino acids: CASSIVSVGTASGTNTGELFF. CDR3 nucleotides: TGTGCCAGCAGCATCGTATCGGTCGGAACCGCGAGCGGGACGAACACCGGGGAGCTGTTTTTT. The genes are TRBV6-2 or TRBV6-3 and TRBJ2-2; TRBD2 matches at 7 bases. The junction had 22 bases not matched to a gene; V was cut back by 6 bases and J by 0 bases. CDR1 MNHEY and CDR2 SVGEGT come from the germline V gene. The CDR3 consists of 21 residues.

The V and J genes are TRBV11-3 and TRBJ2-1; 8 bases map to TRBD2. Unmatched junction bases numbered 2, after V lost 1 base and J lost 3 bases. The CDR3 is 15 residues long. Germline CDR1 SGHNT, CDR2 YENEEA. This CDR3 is CASSLGAGGYNEQFF. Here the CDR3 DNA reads TGTGCCAGCAGCTTAGGGGCGGGGGGCTACAATGAGCAGTTCTTC.

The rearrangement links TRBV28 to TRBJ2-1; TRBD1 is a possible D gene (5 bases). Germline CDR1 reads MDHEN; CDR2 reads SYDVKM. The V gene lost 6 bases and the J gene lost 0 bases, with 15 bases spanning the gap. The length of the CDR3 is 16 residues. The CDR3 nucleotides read TGTGCCAGCAGCCCCCAGGGTAGAAGCTCCTACAATGAGCAGTTCTTC. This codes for CASSPQGRSSYNEQFF.

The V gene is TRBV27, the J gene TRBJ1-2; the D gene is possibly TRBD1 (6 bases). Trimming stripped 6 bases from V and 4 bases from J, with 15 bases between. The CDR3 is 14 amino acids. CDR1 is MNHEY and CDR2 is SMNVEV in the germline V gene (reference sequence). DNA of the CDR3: TGTGCCAGCAGGCCGCTACAGGGTTCCTATGGCTACACCTTC. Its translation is CASRPLQGSYGYTF.

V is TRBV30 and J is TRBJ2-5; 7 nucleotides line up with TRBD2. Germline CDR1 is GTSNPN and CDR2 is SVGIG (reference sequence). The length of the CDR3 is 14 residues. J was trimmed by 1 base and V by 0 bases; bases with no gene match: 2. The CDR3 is CAWSVWGGQETQYF. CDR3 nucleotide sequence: TGTGCCTGGAGTGTTTGGGGGGGCCAAGAGACCCAGTACTTC.

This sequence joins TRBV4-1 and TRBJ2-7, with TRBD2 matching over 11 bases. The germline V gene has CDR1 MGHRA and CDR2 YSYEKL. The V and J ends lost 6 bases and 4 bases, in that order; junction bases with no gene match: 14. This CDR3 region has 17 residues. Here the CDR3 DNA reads TGCGCCAGCAGTCTTAGCGGGAGGGCCGCCTATCTTTACGAGCAGTACTTC. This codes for CASSLSGRAAYLYEQYF.

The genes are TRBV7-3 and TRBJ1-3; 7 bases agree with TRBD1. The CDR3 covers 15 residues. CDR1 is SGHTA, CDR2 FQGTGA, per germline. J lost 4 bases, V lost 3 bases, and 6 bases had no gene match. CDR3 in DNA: TGTGCCAGCAGCTTGGGACAGCCCGGGGGAAACACCATATATTTT. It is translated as CASSLGQPGGNTIYF.

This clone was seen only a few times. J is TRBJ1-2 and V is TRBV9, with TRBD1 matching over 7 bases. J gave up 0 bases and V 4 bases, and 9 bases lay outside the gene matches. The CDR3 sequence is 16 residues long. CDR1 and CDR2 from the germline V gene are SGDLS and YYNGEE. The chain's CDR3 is CASSKTPGTANYGYTF. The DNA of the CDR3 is TGTGCCAGCAGCAAGACCCCGGGGACAGCTAACTATGGCTACACCTTC.

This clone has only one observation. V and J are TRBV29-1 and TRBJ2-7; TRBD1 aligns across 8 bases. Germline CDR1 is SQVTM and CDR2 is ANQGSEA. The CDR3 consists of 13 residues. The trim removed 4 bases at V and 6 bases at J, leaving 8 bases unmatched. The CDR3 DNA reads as TGCAGCGTTGTGGGGACAGGTTTAGCCGAGCAGTACTTC. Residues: CSVVGTGLAEQYF.

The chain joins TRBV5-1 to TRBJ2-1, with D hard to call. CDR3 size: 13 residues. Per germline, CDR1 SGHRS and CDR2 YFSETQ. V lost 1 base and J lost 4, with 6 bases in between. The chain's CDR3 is CASSLLRYNEQFF. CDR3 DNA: TGCGCCAGCAGCTTGCTACGGTACAATGAGCAGTTCTTC.

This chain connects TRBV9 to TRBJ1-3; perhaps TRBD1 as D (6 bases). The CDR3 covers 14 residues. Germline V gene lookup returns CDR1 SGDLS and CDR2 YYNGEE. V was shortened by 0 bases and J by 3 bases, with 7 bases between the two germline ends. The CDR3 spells CASSVEGVGNTIYF. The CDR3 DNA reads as TGTGCCAGCAGCGTAGAGGGGGTTGGAAACACCATATATTTT.

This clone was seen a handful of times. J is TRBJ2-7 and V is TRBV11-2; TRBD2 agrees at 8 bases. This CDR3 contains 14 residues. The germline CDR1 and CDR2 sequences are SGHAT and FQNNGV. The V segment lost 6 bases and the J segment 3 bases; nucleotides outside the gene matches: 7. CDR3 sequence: CASRPGTSIYEQYF. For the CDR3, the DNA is TGTGCCAGCAGGCCCGGGACTAGTATCTACGAGCAGTACTTC.

The CDR3 region is CASSGGSGNTYEQYF. DNA for the CDR3: TGTGCCAGCAGCGGGGGTAGCGGGAACACCTACGAGCAGTACTTC. V usage is TRBV9 and J usage is TRBJ2-7; TRBD2 matches 8 bases. The CDR3 length is 15 residues. Germline V gene data show CDR1 as SGDLS and CDR2 as YYNGEE. The V and J ends lost 3 bases and 2 bases, in that order; junction bases with no gene match: 7.

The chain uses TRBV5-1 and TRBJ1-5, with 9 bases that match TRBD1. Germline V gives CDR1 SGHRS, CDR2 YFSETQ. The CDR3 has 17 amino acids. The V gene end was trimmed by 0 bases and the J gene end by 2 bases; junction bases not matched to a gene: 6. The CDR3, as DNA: TGCGCCAGCAGCTTGGCGCCGACAGGGGGTGGCAATCAGCCCCAGCATTTT. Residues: CASSLAPTGGGNQPQHF.

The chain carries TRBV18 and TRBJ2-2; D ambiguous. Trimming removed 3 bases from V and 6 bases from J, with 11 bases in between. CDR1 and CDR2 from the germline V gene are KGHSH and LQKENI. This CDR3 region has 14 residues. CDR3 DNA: TGTGCCAGCTCACCCAGTCGGGTCCCCGGGGAGCTGTTTTTT. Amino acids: CASSPSRVPGELFF. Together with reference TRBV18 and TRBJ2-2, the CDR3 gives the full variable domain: NAGVMQNPRHLVRRRGQEARLRCSPMKGHSHVYWYRQLPEEGLKFMVYLQKENIIDESGMPKERFSAEFPKEGPSILRIQQVVRGDSAAYFCASSPSRVPGELFFGEGSRLTVL.

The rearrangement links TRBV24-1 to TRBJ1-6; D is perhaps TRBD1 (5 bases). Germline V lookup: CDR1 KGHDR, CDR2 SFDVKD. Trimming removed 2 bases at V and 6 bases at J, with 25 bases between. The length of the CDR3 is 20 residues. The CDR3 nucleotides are TGTGCCACCAGTGATTCCGAAGCCCCTAACCTCGGGGGGACTAATTCACCCCTCCACTTT. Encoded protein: CATSDSEAPNLGGTNSPLHF.

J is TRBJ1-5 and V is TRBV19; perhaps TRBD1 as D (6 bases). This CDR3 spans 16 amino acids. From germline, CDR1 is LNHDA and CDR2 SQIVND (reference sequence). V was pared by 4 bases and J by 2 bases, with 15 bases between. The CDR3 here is CASSNGQTMGNQPQHF. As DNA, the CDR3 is TGTGCCAGTAGTAACGGACAGACCATGGGCAATCAGCCCCAGCATTTT.

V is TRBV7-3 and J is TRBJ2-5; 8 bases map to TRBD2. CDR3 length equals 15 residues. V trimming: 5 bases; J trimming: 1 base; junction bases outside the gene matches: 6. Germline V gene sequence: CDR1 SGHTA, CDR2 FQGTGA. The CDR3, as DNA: TGTGCCAGCAGCATGAACGGGGGGGCCCAAGAGACCCAGTACTTC. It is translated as CASSMNGGAQETQYF. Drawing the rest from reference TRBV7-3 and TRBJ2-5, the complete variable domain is GAGVSQTPSNKVTEKGKYVELRCDPISGHTALYWYRQSLGQGPEFLIYFQGTGAADDSGLPNDRFFAVRPEGSVSTLKIQRTERGDSAVYLCASSMNGGAQETQYFGPGTRLLVL.